The following is a TCR beta chain sequence with its context. This sample is part of a study of T cell responses to AZD1222 COVID-19 vaccine. The CDR3 consists of 15 residues. The germline V gene encodes CDR1 SNHLY and CDR2 FYNNEI. J gave up 5 bases and V 7 bases, and 5 bases lay outside the gene matches. The assay was immunoSEQ multiplex PCR, and TCRdb's table has in-frame clones only and misses some. The sample holds 75,000 to 90,000 clones, around 90% seen once. This specimen was peripheral blood, taken on day 0 of AZD1222 vaccination. The sequence came from an adult in good health. The chain couples TRBV2 to TRBJ2-3; TRBD2 aligns across 14 bases. CDR3 sequence reads: CASTGGLAGEDTQYF. For the CDR3, the DNA is TGTGCCAGCACTGGGGGACTAGCGGGGGAAGATACGCAGTATTTT. The complete variable domain, with remaining parts taken from reference TRBV2 and TRBJ2-3, reads EPEVTQTPSHQVTQMGQEVILRCVPISNHLYFYWYRQILGQKVEFLVSFYNNEISEKSEIFDDQFSVERPDGSNFTLKIRSTKLEDSAMYFCASTGGLAGEDTQYFGPGTRLTVL.